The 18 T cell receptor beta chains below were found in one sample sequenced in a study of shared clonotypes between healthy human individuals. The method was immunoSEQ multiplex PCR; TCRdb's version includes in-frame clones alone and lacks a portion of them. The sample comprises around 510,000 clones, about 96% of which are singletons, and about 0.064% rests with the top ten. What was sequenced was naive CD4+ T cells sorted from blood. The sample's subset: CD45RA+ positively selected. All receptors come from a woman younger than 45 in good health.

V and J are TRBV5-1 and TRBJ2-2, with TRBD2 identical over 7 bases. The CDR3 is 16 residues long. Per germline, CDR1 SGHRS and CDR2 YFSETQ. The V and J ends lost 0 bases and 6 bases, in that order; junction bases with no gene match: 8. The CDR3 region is CASSLVSSGNPGELFF. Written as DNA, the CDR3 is TGCGCCAGCAGCTTGGTTTCTAGCGGTAATCCCGGGGAGCTGTTTTTT.

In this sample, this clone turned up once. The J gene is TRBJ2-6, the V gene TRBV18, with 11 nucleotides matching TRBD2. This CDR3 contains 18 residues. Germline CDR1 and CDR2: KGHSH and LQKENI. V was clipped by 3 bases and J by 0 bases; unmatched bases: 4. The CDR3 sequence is CASSPRTSGSSGANVLTF. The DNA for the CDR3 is TGTGCCAGCTCACCCCGCACTAGCGGGAGCTCTGGGGCCAACGTCCTGACTTTC.

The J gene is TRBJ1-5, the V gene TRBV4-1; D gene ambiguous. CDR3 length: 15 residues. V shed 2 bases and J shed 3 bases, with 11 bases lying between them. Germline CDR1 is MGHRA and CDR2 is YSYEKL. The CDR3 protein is CASSQRPGSNQPQHF. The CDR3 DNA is TGCGCCAGCAGCCAACGTCCGGGATCCAATCAGCCCCAGCATTTT.

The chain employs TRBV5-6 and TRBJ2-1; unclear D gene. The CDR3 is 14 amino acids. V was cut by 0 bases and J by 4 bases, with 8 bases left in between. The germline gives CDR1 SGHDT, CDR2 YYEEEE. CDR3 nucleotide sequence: TGTGCCAGCAGCTTGGCCACGATGTACAATGAGCAGTTCTTC. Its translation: CASSLATMYNEQFF. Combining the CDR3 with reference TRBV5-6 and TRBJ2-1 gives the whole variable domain DAGVTQSPTHLIKTRGQQVTLRCSPKSGHDTVSWYQQALGQGPQFIFQYYEEEERQRGNFPDRFSGHQFPNYSSELNVNALLLGDSALYLCASSLATMYNEQFFGPGTRLTVL.

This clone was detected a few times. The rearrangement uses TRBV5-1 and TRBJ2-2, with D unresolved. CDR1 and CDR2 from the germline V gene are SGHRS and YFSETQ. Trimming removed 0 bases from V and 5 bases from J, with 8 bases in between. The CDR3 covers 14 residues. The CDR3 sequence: CASSLELQTGELFF. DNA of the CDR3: TGCGCCAGCAGCTTGGAACTGCAGACCGGGGAGCTGTTTTTT.

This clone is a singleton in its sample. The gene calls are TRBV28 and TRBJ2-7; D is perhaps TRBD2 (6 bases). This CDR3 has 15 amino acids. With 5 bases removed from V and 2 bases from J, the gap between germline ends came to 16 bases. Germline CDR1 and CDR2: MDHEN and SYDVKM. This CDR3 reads CASSLTGLTTYEQYF. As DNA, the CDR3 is TGTGCCAGCAGTCTGACCGGACTAACTACCTACGAGCAGTACTTC.

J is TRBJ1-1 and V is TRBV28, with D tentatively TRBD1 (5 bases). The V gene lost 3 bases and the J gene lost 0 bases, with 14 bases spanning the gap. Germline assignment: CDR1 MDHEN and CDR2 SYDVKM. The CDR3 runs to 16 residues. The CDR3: CASSFGGAPMNTEAFF. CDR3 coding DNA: TGTGCCAGCAGTTTCGGGGGTGCACCGATGAACACTGAAGCTTTCTTT. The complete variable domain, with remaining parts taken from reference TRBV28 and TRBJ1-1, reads DVKVTQSSRYLVKRTGEKVFLECVQDMDHENMFWYRQDPGLGLRLIYFSYDVKMKEKGDIPEGYSVSREKKERFSLILESASTNQTSMYLCASSFGGAPMNTEAFFGQGTRLTVV.

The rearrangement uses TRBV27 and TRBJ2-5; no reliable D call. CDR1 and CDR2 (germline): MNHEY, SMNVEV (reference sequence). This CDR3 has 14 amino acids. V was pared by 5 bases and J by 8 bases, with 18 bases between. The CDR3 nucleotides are TGTGCCAGCAGTCCGCCCGGACCGCGAGAAACCCAGTACTTC. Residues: CASSPPGPRETQYF.

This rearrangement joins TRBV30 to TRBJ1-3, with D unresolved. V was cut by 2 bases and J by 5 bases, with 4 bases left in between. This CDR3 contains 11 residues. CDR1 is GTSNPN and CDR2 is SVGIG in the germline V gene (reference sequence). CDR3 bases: TGTGCCTGGAGTTCTAGAAACACCATATATTTT. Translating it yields CAWSSRNTIYF. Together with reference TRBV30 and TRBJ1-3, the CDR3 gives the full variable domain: SQTIHQWPATLVQPVGSPLSLECTVEGTSNPNLYWYRQAAGRGLQLLFYSVGIGQISSEVPQNLSASRPQDRQFILSSKKLLLSDSGFYLCAWSSRNTIYFGEGSWLTVV.

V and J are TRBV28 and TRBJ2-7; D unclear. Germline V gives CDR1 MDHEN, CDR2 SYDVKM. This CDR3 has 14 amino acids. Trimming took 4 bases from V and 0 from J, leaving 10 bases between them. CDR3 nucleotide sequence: TGTGCCAGCAGTTCGCCCGACCTCTCCTACGAGCAGTACTTC. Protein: CASSSPDLSYEQYF.

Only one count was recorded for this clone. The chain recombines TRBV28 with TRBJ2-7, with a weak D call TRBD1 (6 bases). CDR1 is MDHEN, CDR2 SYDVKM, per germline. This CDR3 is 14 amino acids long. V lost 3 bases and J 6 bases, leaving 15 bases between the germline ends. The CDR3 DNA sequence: TGTGCCAGCAGTTTGCAGGGGCCTACGGGCGAGCAGTACTTC. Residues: CASSLQGPTGEQYF. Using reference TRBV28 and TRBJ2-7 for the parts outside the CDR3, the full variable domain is DVKVTQSSRYLVKRTGEKVFLECVQDMDHENMFWYRQDPGLGLRLIYFSYDVKMKEKGDIPEGYSVSREKKERFSLILESASTNQTSMYLCASSLQGPTGEQYFGPGTRLTVT.

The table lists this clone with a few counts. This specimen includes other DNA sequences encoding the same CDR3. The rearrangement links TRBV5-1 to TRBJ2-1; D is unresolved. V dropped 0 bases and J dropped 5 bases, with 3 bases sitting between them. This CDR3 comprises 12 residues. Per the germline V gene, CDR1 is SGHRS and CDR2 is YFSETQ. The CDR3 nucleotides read TGCGCCAGCAGCTTGGGGGACAATGAGCAGTTCTTC. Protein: CASSLGDNEQFF.

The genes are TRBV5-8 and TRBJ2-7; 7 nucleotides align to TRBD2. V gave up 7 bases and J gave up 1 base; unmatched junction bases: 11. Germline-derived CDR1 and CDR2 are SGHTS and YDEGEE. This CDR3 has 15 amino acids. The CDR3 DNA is TGTGCCAGCTCCCAGTGGGGGGGAGTGTCCTACGAGCAGTACTTC. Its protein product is CASSQWGGVSYEQYF.

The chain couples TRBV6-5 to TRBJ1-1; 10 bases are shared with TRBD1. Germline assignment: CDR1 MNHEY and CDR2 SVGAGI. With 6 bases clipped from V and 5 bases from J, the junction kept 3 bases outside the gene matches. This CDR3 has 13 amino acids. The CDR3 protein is CASRRTGGTEAFF. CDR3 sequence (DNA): TGTGCCAGCAGAAGGACAGGGGGGACTGAAGCTTTCTTT.

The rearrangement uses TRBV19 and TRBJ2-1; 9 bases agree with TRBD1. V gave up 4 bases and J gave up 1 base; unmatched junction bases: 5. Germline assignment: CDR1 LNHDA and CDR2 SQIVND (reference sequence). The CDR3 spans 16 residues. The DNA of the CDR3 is TGTGCCAGTAGTACCCTGGACAGGGGATCCTACAATGAGCAGTTCTTC. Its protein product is CASSTLDRGSYNEQFF.

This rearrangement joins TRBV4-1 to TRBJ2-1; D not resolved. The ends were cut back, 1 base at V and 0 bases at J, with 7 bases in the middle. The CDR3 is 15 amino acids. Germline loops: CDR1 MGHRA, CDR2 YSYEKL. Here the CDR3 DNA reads TGCGCCAGCAGCCAAGGACATTACTCCTACAATGAGCAGTTCTTC. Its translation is CASSQGHYSYNEQFF.

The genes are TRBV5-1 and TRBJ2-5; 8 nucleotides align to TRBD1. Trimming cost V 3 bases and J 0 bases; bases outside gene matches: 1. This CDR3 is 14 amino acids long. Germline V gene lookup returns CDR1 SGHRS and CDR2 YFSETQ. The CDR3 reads CASSWDRNQETQYF. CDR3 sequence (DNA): TGCGCCAGCAGCTGGGACAGGAACCAAGAGACCCAGTACTTC.

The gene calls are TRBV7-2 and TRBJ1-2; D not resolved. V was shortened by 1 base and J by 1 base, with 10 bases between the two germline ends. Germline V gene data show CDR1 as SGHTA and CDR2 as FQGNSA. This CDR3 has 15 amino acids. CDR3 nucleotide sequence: TGTGCCAGCAGCTTAGTAGGCGGCAGTAACTATGGCTACACCTTC. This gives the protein CASSLVGGSNYGYTF.